Given below is one T cell receptor beta chain in context. These data are taken from a study of technical replicates of blood from a few donors. The method was immunoSEQ multiplex PCR; TCRdb's version includes in-frame clones alone and lacks a portion of them. The sample lists roughly 62,000 clones, roughly nine tenths occurring once. The CDR3 totals 16 residues. The V gene end was trimmed by 0 bases and the J gene end by 7 bases; junction bases not matched to a gene: 5. Germline V gives CDR1 LGHNA, CDR2 YSLEER. The rearrangement uses TRBV4-3 and TRBJ2-1, with 11 nucleotides matching TRBD1. Sequencing was performed on PBMCs. The sequence came from a human donor in good health. Some clones in this sample may be carry-over from other donors' samples. CDR3 sequence: CASSQEGQGAFNEQFF. CDR3 DNA sequence: TGCGCCAGCAGCCAAGAAGGACAGGGGGCGTTTAATGAGCAGTTCTTC.